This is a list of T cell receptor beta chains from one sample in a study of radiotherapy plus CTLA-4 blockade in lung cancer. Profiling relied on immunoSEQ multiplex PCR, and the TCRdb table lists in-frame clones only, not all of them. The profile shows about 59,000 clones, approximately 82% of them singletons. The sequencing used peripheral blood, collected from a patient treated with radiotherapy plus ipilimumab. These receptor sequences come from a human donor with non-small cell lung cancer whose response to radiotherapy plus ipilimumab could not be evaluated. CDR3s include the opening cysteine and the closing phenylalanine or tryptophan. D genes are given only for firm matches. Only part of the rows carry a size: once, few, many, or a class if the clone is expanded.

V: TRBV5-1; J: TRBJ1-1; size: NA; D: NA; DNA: TGCGCCAGCAGCTTGAACAGCGGGGATTTGGAAGCTTTCTTT; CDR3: CASSLNSGDLEAFF
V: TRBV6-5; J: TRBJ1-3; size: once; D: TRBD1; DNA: TGTGCCAGCAGAACCGACAGGGAGGTCACCATATATTTT; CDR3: CASRTDREVTIYF
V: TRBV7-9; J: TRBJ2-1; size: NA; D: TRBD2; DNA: TGTGCCAGCAGCCCACGGACTAGCGGGGGGTACAATGAGCAGTTCTTC; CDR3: CASSPRTSGGYNEQFF
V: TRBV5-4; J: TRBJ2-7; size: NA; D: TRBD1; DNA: TGTGCCAGCAGCGCGAGCTTTGGGACAGACGACTCCTACGAGCAGTACTTC; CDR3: CASSASFGTDDSYEQYF
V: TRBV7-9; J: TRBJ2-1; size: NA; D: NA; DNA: TGTGCCAGCAGCTTTGGAGGGGTAAATGAGCAGTTCTTC; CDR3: CASSFGGVNEQFF
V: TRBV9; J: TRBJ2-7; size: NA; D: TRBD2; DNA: TGTGCCAGCAGCCTTACTAGCGGGGGCCAATACGAGCAGTACTTC; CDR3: CASSLTSGGQYEQYF
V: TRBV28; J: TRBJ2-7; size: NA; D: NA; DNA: TGTGCCAGCAGTTCCCCGGGACAAAGCGGCGACGAGCAGTACTTC; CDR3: CASSSPGQSGDEQYF
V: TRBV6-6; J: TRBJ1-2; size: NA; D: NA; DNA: TGTGCCAGCAGAGATATGGACGGAGAGGGTAGCTATGGCTACACCTTC; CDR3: CASRDMDGEGSYGYTF
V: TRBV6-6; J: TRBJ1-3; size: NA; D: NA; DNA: TGTGCCACGACAGGTAGCTCTGGAAACACCATATATTTT; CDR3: CATTGSSGNTIYF
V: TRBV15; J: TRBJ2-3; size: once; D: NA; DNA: TGTGCCACCAGCCGGGGGGCTAGAGCGTCCACAGATACGCAGTATTTT; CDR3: CATSRGARASTDTQYF
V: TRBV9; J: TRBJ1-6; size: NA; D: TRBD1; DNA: TGTGCCAGCAGCCCCCGTGGAGGGGGCAATTCACCCCTCCACTTT; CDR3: CASSPRGGGNSPLHF
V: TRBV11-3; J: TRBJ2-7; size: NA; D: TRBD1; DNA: TGTGCCAGCAGCCCGGCCGGGGACAGGGCCAACGAGCAGTACTTC; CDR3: CASSPAGDRANEQYF
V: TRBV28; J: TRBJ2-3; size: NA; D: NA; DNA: TGTGCCAGCAGTCCCCCGGGTTCCGATACGCAGTATTTT; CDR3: CASSPPGSDTQYF
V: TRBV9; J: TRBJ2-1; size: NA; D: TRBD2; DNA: TGTGCCAGCAGCGTAGTCGCGGGAGGGGCCGATGAGCAGTTCTTC; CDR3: CASSVVAGGADEQFF
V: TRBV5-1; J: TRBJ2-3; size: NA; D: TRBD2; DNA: TGCGCCAGCAGCTCAACTAGCGACCGCACAGATACGCAGTATTTT; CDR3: CASSSTSDRTDTQYF
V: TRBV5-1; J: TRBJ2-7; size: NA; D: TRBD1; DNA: TGCGCCAGCAGCTTCTCGGGACAGCCCTACGAGCAGTACTTC; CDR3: CASSFSGQPYEQYF
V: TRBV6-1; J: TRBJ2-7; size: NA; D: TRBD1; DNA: TGTGCCACCACCTCAAGACAGGGGACCCCCTACGAGCAGTACTTC; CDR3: CATTSRQGTPYEQYF
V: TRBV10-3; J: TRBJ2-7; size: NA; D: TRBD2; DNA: TGTGCCACTGAGGCGGGAGTTTCCCACGAGCAGTACTTC; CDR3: CATEAGVSHEQYF
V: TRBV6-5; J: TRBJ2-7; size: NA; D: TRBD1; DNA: TGTGCCAGCAGTTACGGGACAGGTGCGTACGAGCAGTACTTC; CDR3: CASSYGTGAYEQYF
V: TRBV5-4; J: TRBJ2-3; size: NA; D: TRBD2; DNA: TGTGCCGCGAGCCGGGGCGGGGGGGATACGCAGTATTTT; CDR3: CAASRGGGDTQYF
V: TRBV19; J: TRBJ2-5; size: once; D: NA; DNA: TGTGCCAGTAGACCGGAGGGGAGAGAGACCCAGTACTTC; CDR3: CASRPEGRETQYF
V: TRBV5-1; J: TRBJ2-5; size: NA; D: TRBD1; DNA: TGCGCCAGCAGCCGGGGACAGGGGGCCGAAGAGACCCAGTACTTC; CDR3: CASSRGQGAEETQYF
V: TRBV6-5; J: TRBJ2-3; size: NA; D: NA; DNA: TGTGCCAGCAGCTACACTAGCCCTAGCACAGATACGCAGTATTTT; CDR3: CASSYTSPSTDTQYF
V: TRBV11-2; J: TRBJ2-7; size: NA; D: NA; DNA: TGTGCCAGCAGCTTAGCGGCAGGGCCAGACTACGAGCAGTACTTC; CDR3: CASSLAAGPDYEQYF
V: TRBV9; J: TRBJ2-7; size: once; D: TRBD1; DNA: TGTGCCAGCAGCCCGCGACAGGGAACCTCCGAGCAGTACTTC; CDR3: CASSPRQGTSEQYF
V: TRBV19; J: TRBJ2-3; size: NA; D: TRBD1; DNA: TGTGCCAGTAAGGGGACAGGGGGGACAGATACGCAGTATTTT; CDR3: CASKGTGGTDTQYF
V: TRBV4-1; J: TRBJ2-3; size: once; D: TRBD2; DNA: TGCGCCAGCAGCCTCTGGACTAGCGGGGAAACAGATACGCAGTATTTT; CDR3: CASSLWTSGETDTQYF
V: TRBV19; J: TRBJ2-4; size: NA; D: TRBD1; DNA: TGTGCCAGTAGTGCGACAGGGACAGGAGCCAAAAACATTCAGTACTTC; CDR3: CASSATGTGAKNIQYF
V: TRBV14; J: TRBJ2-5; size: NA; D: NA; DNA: TGTGCCAGCAGCCAAGGAAGGGGCAAGGGGGAGACCCAGTACTTC; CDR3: CASSQGRGKGETQYF
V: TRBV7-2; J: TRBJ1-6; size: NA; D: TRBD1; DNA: TGTGCCAGCAGCGAGGGACAGGGTAATAATTCACCCCTCCACTTT; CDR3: CASSEGQGNNSPLHF
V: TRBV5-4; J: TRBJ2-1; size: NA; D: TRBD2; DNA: TGTGCCAGCAGCTCCATTCTAGCGGGGTCCTACAATGAGCAGTTCTTC; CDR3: CASSSILAGSYNEQFF
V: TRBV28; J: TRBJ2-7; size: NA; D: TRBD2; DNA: TGTGCCAGCAGTCCCCCGACTAGCGCTCACTACGAGCAGTACTTC; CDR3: CASSPPTSAHYEQYF
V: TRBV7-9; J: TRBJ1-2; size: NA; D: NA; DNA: TGTGCCAGCAGCACACAACAGGGCTCGGGGGGCTACACCTTC; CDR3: CASSTQQGSGGYTF
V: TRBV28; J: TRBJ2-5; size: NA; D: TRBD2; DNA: TGTGCCAGCAGGTCCCCCCGGGGACCCGGGACTAGCGGGAGTCGGGAGACCCAGTACTTC; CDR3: CASRSPRGPGTSGSRETQYF
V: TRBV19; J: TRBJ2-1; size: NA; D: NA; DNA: TGTGCCAGTAGGTTGACAGGGAGGAATGAGCAGTTCTTC; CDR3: CASRLTGRNEQFF
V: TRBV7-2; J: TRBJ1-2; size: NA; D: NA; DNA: TGTGCCAGCAGCCCCCAACAGGGACGGCATGGCTACACCTTC; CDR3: CASSPQQGRHGYTF
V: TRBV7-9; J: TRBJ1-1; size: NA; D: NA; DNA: TGTGCCAGCAGCGTCAACAGGGATACTGAAGCTTTCTTT; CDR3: CASSVNRDTEAFF
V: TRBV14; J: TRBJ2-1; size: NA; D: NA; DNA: TGTGCCAGCAGCCAAGATTGGGACTCAGTGGGTGAGCAGTTCTTC; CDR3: CASSQDWDSVGEQFF
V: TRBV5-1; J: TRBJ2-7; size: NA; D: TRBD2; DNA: TGCGCCAGCAGCTCCGGGACTAGCGGGACTGGAGCCTCCTACGAGCAGTACTTC; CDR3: CASSSGTSGTGASYEQYF
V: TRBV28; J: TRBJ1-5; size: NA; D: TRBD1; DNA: TGTGCCAGCAGTTCTAACCAGGGGGCAGGGCCCCAGCATTTT; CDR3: CASSSNQGAGPQHF